The rows below give T cell receptor beta chains drawn from one sample of a study of blood T cell repertoires in COVID-19. Some clones are missing from TCRdb's copy, which holds only in-frame ones; the method was immunoSEQ multiplex PCR. The profile shows 45,000 or so clones, around 80% of them singletons. The specimen sequenced was peripheral blood. These receptors all stem from a human donor in a cohort sampled during active COVID-19. Both conserved end residues are part of each CDR3. The D gene is left open where the match is weak. Not all rows give a size; the values are once, few, many and, for expanded clones, a class.

cdr3_nt,cdr3_aa,v_call,clone_size,j_call,d_call
TGCAGTGCTAGTCAGGGGGTAGGTGGAAACACCATATATTTT,CSASQGVGGNTIYF,TRBV20-1,NA,TRBJ1-3,TRBD1
TGCGCCAGCAGCTTGGTAGCAGGAGGAATAGATACGCAGTATTTT,CASSLVAGGIDTQYF,TRBV5-1,NA,TRBJ2-3,NA
TGTGCCACCAGCAGAGATGGAGAGGGCTCGGGGGACGAGCAGTACTTC,CATSRDGEGSGDEQYF,TRBV15,NA,TRBJ2-7,NA
TGCGCCAGCAGCCTAACGGAGACGGGGGATCAGCCCCAGCATTTT,CASSLTETGDQPQHF,TRBV4-1,NA,TRBJ1-5,NA
TGTGCCAGCAGCTTAGTTTCCTCGGTATCACCCCTCCACTTT,CASSLVSSVSPLHF,TRBV7-9,NA,TRBJ1-6,NA
TGCGCCAGCAGCTTGGAGCCACAGGGCCGAGGCAGAAATGAAAAACTGTTTTTT,CASSLEPQGRGRNEKLFF,TRBV5-1,NA,TRBJ1-4,NA
TGTGCCAGCAGCTCTACACTAGCGACCGGGGAGCTGTTTTTT,CASSSTLATGELFF,TRBV7-2,NA,TRBJ2-2,TRBD2
TGTGCCAGCAGCTTGGGGACATTCCTCTACGAGCAGTACTTC,CASSLGTFLYEQYF,TRBV7-2,NA,TRBJ2-7,NA
TGTGCCAGCAGTTCTGGCAGGGCCTACGAGCAGTACTTC,CASSSGRAYEQYF,TRBV6-5,NA,TRBJ2-7,NA
TGCGCCAGCAGCTTGCAGGCGGGGGGGCCGGGAACCGGGGAGCTGTTTTTT,CASSLQAGGPGTGELFF,TRBV5-1,NA,TRBJ2-2,TRBD2
TGTGCCAGCAGCGCCGGACAGTCAAGAAGCGAGCAGTACTTC,CASSAGQSRSEQYF,TRBV9,NA,TRBJ2-7,NA
TGTGCCAGCAGCGGAGGGACAGGTGTCCGCGAGCAGTACTTC,CASSGGTGVREQYF,TRBV9,NA,TRBJ2-7,TRBD1
TGTGCCAGCAGCGAGGACAGGGGATCCTACAATGAGCAGTTCTTC,CASSEDRGSYNEQFF,TRBV6-5,NA,TRBJ2-1,TRBD1
TGTGCCAGCAGTTACCACGGGGTGAACACTGAAGCTTTCTTT,CASSYHGVNTEAFF,TRBV6-6,NA,TRBJ1-1,NA
TGCAGCGTTGTTTTAGGGCCAGGAGGCACTGAAGCTTTCTTT,CSVVLGPGGTEAFF,TRBV29-1,NA,TRBJ1-1,NA
TGTGCCAGTATTTATTGGGACAGCGGGGGGACAGAGAATCAGCCCCAGCATTTT,CASIYWDSGGTENQPQHF,TRBV19,NA,TRBJ1-5,TRBD1
TGTGCCAGCAGCTTAGAACGACAGGGGGATGGCTACACCTTC,CASSLERQGDGYTF,TRBV11-2,NA,TRBJ1-2,TRBD1
TGTGCCAGCAGCTTAGAGACAGGGGGATATGAGCAGTTCTTC,CASSLETGGYEQFF,TRBV7-2,NA,TRBJ2-1,TRBD1
TGTGCCAGCAGCCCCCTGGGGCCATCGAACACTGAAGCTTTCTTT,CASSPLGPSNTEAFF,TRBV5-4,NA,TRBJ1-1,NA
TGTGCCAGCAGTTTACGGGCAGGGGCGGATCAGCCCCAGCATTTT,CASSLRAGADQPQHF,TRBV27,NA,TRBJ1-5,NA
TGCGCCAGCAGCTTGGCTCTAGCGGGTCGCTACAATGAGCAGTTCTTC,CASSLALAGRYNEQFF,TRBV5-1,NA,TRBJ2-1,TRBD2
TGTGCCAGTAGTATACAGGGGACGAACACTGAAGCTTTCTTT,CASSIQGTNTEAFF,TRBV19,few,TRBJ1-1,NA
TGTGCCAGCAGTTCGGGTTTGTTTGGAAACACCATATATTTT,CASSSGLFGNTIYF,TRBV6-5,NA,TRBJ1-3,NA
TGTGCCAGCAGTGAAGCGCTCGGGCCCGGGGTCAATCAGCCCCAGCATTTT,CASSEALGPGVNQPQHF,TRBV2,few,TRBJ1-5,NA
TGTGCCAGCCGAAAACAGGGGATCTACGAGCAGTACTTC,CASRKQGIYEQYF,TRBV7-2,NA,TRBJ2-7,TRBD1
TGTGCCACCAGTGCAGGGTTCGATAATTCACCCCTCCACTTT,CATSAGFDNSPLHF,TRBV24-1,NA,TRBJ1-6,NA
TGTGCCAGCACCTCAGGGGGTTCGGGTTCACCCCTCCACTTT,CASTSGGSGSPLHF,TRBV7-9,NA,TRBJ1-6,TRBD1
TGTGCCAGCAGTGAAGAGGGGGCGCCGGACACTGAAGCTTTCTTT,CASSEEGAPDTEAFF,TRBV6-4,NA,TRBJ1-1,TRBD1
TGTGCCAGTACACAGACAGGGGGCGGAAACACCATATATTTT,CASTQTGGGNTIYF,TRBV19,NA,TRBJ1-3,TRBD1
TGTGCCAGCAGTTACCCCCTCGGGGGGGGGTCTGGCTACACCTTC,CASSYPLGGGSGYTF,TRBV6-2/TRBV6-3,once,TRBJ1-2,NA
TGTGCCAGCAGCCCTACCCCGTATAATGAGCAGTTCTTC,CASSPTPYNEQFF,TRBV7-9,NA,TRBJ2-1,NA
TGTGCCAGCTCACCATTTGGCCCGGAGAACGAACTGTTTTTT,CASSPFGPENELFF,TRBV18,NA,TRBJ1-4,NA
TGTGCCAGCAGCCAAGGAGCGGCCCAAGAGACCCAGTACTTC,CASSQGAAQETQYF,TRBV3-1/TRBV3-2,NA,TRBJ2-5,NA
TGTGCCAGCAGCCCCGGACAGAGCTTCTATAATTCACCCCTCCACTTT,CASSPGQSFYNSPLHF,TRBV5-6,NA,TRBJ1-6,NA
TGCGCCAGCAGTGAAGGGAGTTATGGCTACACCTTC,CASSEGSYGYTF,TRBV10-1,NA,TRBJ1-2,NA
TGTGCCAGTAGTAGCGGGGGCCCCTTTTCAGATAGAATGGGTGAGCAGTTCTTC,CASSSGGPFSDRMGEQFF,TRBV19,NA,TRBJ2-1,NA
TGTGCCATCAGTGAGTCCTCGGGTCAGCCCCAGCATTTT,CAISESSGQPQHF,TRBV10-3,few,TRBJ1-5,NA
TGTGCCAGCAGCTTTAGGGGACAGGCTCTCAACTATGGCTACACCTTC,CASSFRGQALNYGYTF,TRBV5-6,NA,TRBJ1-2,TRBD1
TGTGCCAGTAGTTCACAGGGCTTAGCCCCCCTGAACACTGAAGCTTTCTTT,CASSSQGLAPLNTEAFF,TRBV19,NA,TRBJ1-1,NA
TGCGCCAGCAGCTTGAGGCCTGGGGGCCAACAAGAGACCCAGTACTTC,CASSLRPGGQQETQYF,TRBV5-1,NA,TRBJ2-5,NA
TGTGCCAGCTCACCACCGGTGCGGGCGAACACCGGGGAGCTGTTTTTT,CASSPPVRANTGELFF,TRBV18,NA,TRBJ2-2,NA
TGTGCCAGCAGCTTATATGGGGACAGCTATGGCTACACCTTC,CASSLYGDSYGYTF,TRBV7-8,NA,TRBJ1-2,TRBD1
TGCGCCAGCAGCTTAACCCTCTCCGGGACAGGGCAATCCTACGAGCAGTACTTC,CASSLTLSGTGQSYEQYF,TRBV5-1,NA,TRBJ2-7,TRBD1
TGTGCCAGTAGTGCAGGGCCGAACACCGGGGAGCTGTTTTTT,CASSAGPNTGELFF,TRBV19,NA,TRBJ2-2,NA
TGTGCCAGCAGCGGGACAGCCTATGGCTACACCTTC,CASSGTAYGYTF,TRBV12-3/TRBV12-4,NA,TRBJ1-2,TRBD1
TGTGCCAGCAGTTTCGGACAGGGGTTGGGTTCACCCCTCCACTTT,CASSFGQGLGSPLHF,TRBV28,NA,TRBJ1-6,TRBD1
TGCGCCAGCAGTGGGCTTAGACTAGCGGGGGGGCAAGATACGCAGTATTTT,CASSGLRLAGGQDTQYF,TRBV10-2,NA,TRBJ2-3,TRBD2
TGTGCCAGCAGTTACAAGGCAGGGGGATTCAACACTGAAGCTTTCTTT,CASSYKAGGFNTEAFF,TRBV6-5,NA,TRBJ1-1,TRBD1
TGTGCCAGCAGCTTAATAGGGGGGGCGCGAGAAAAACTGTTTTTT,CASSLIGGAREKLFF,TRBV11-2,NA,TRBJ1-4,NA
TGTGCCAGCAACCAACAGGGGGCTGCCTATGGCTACACCTTC,CASNQQGAAYGYTF,TRBV28,NA,TRBJ1-2,TRBD1
TGCGCCAGCAGCTGGCCTACGGGGGATCAAAATCAGCCCCAGCATTTT,CASSWPTGDQNQPQHF,TRBV5-1,NA,TRBJ1-5,NA
TGTGCCAGCAGCTTAGGGGGGGATCAGCCCCAGCATTTT,CASSLGGDQPQHF,TRBV7-9,few,TRBJ1-5,NA
TGTGCCAGCAGCGCAATGGGACAGGGGGAGACCCAGTACTTC,CASSAMGQGETQYF,TRBV7-8,NA,TRBJ2-5,TRBD1
TGTGCCAGCAGCTTAGAAGGGACTGAGGAACAAGAGACCCAGTACTTC,CASSLEGTEEQETQYF,TRBV7-9,NA,TRBJ2-5,NA
TGTGCCAGCAGCTTAGGGGCGGGACAGCAAGAGACCCAGTACTTC,CASSLGAGQQETQYF,TRBV11-2,NA,TRBJ2-5,NA
TGTGCCAGCTCACCAAAGACAGGGGGCAGCGCTGAAGCTTTCTTT,CASSPKTGGSAEAFF,TRBV18,NA,TRBJ1-1,TRBD1
TGTGCCAGCATCCTACAGGTTTCCCCCACAGATACGCAGTATTTT,CASILQVSPTDTQYF,TRBV5-5,NA,TRBJ2-3,NA
TGTGCCAGCAGCCAGGGACTTAATCAGCCCCAGCATTTT,CASSQGLNQPQHF,TRBV6-4,NA,TRBJ1-5,NA
TGTGCCAGCAGCTTAGGTAGCGGGGGGGCCGATGAGCAGTTCTTC,CASSLGSGGADEQFF,TRBV7-2,NA,TRBJ2-1,TRBD2
TGTGCCAGCAGTGAAGCTCGGACAGTTAATTCACCCCTCCACTTT,CASSEARTVNSPLHF,TRBV2,once,TRBJ1-6,NA